This T cell receptor (beta chain) stems from a study of blood T cell repertoires in COVID-19. In the study overall: Samples taken during acute and convalescent COVID-19 were collected in the United States, Italy and Spain. Sample material is recorded as cDNA or gDNA derived from T cells, B-cell-depleted T cells, or PBMCs.

V lost 9 bases to trimming and J lost 0 bases, with 17 bases between them. Germline values: CDR1 LNHDA, CDR2 SQIVND (reference sequence). The length of the CDR3 is 16 residues. As handled by the study authors: From reference gene primer amplification, estimates of nucleated cell counts were derived. TCRdb keeps only in-frame clones here, not all; method: immunoSEQ multiplex PCR. V, J and clone size reflect that table, while D and trimming were determined from the DNA. The sample includes fewer than 90,000 clones, roughly 87% of them seen just once. This rearrangement joins TRBV19 to TRBJ1-4, with a possible D match to TRBD1 (6 bases). The sequence was obtained from a male donor with acute or convalescent COVID-19. Sequencing was carried out using peripheral blood. This CDR3 is CASQIRGSPTNEKLFF. The CDR3 DNA reads as TGTGCCAGCCAAATCAGGGGTTCACCAACTAATGAAAAACTGTTTTTT.